These 3 T cell receptor beta chains share one sample of origin, sequenced in a study of shared clonotypes between healthy human individuals. The assay was immunoSEQ multiplex PCR, and TCRdb's table has in-frame clones only and misses some. The sample shows roughly 1,600,000 clones, approximately 98.5% of them seen only once. Specimen: naive CD4+ T cells sorted from blood. This sample's subset: CD45RA+ positively selected. The receptor source for this set is a man in his thirties or forties in good health.

J is TRBJ2-3 and V is TRBV10-3; TRBD2 agrees at 13 bases. This CDR3 contains 19 residues. Per the germline V gene, CDR1 is ENHRY and CDR2 is SYGVKD. V lost 0 bases and J lost 2; bases outside the gene matches: 8. The CDR3 sequence is CAISESSTGLAGVTDTQYF. As DNA, the CDR3 is TGTGCCATCAGTGAGTCTAGCACAGGACTAGCGGGAGTCACAGATACGCAGTATTTT.

CDR3 in amino acids: CASTTIWADTQYF. The CDR3 nucleotides read TGCGCCAGCACCACAATTTGGGCGGATACGCAGTATTTT. The rearrangement uses TRBV5-1 and TRBJ2-3; D not resolved. CDR3 length: 13 residues. Trimming left V 6 bases short and J 6 bases short, with 14 bases between. Germline V lookup: CDR1 SGHRS, CDR2 YFSETQ.

The chain employs TRBV5-5 and TRBJ2-7, with TRBD1 identical over 7 bases. The J segment lost 3 bases and the V segment lost 2 bases, leaving 14 bases of the junction unmatched. The CDR3 consists of 17 residues. Germline V gene data show CDR1 as SGHKS and CDR2 as YYEKEE (reference sequence). Here the CDR3 DNA reads TGTGCCAGCAGCTTCTCACAGGGGAGCCGACCCTACTACGAGCAGTACTTC. It translates to CASSFSQGSRPYYEQYF.